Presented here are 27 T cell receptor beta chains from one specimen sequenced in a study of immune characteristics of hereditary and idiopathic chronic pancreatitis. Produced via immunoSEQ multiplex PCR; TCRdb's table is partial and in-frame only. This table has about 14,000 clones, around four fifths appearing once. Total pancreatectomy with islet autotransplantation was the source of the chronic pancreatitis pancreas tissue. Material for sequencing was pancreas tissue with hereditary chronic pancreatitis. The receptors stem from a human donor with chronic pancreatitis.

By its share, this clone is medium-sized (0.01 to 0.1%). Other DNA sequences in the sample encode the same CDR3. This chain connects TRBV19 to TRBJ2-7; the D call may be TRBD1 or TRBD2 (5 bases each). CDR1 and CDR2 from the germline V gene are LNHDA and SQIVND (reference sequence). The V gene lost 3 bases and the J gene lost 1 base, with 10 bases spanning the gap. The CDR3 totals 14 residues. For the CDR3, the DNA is TGTGCCAGTAGTATCGGGGCCCTTTCCTACGAGCAGTACTTC. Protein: CASSIGALSYEQYF.

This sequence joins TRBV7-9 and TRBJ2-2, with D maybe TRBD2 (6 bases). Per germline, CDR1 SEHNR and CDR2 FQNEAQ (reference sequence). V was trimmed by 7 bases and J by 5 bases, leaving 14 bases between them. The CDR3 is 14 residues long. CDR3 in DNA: TGTGCCAGCACCGAGGACTATCCAACCGGGGAGCTGTTTTTT. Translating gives CASTEDYPTGELFF.

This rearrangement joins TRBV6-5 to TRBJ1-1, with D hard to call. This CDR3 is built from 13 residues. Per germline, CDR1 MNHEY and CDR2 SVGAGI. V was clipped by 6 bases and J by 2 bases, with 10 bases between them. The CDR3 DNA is TGTGCCAGCAGAGCCCGACCAAACACTGAAGCTTTCTTT. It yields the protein CASRARPNTEAFF.

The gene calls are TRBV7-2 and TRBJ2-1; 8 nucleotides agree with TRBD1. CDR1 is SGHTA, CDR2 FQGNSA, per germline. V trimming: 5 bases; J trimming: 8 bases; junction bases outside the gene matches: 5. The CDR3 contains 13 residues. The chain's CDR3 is CASSRQGLDEQFF. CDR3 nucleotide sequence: TGTGCCAGCAGCCGACAGGGGCTCGATGAGCAGTTCTTC.

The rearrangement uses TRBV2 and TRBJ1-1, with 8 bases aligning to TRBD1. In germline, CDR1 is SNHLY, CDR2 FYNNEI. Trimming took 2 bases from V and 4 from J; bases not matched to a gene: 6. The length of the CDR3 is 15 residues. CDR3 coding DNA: TGTGCCAGCAGTGAACAGGGGGCGCTTCTCACTGAAGCTTTCTTT. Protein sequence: CASSEQGALLTEAFF.

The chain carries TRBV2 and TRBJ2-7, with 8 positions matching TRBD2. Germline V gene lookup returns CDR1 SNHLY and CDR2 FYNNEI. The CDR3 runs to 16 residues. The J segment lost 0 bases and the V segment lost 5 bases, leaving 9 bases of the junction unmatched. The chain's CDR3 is CASSPLAGFHSYEQYF. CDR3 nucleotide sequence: TGTGCCAGCAGTCCCCTAGCGGGCTTTCACTCCTACGAGCAGTACTTC.

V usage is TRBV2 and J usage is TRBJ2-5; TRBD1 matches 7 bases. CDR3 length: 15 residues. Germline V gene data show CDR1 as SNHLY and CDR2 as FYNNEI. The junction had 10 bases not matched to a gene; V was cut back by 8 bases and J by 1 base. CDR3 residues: CASGRQGTPQETQYF. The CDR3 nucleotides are TGTGCCAGCGGTAGACAGGGAACCCCCCAAGAGACCCAGTACTTC.

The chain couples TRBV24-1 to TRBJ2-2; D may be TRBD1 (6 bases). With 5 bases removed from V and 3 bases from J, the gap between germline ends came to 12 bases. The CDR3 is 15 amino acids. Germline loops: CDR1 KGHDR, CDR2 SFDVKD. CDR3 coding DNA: TGTGCCACCAGTGTCCCGGGACAAGACACCGGGGAGCTGTTTTTT. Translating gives CATSVPGQDTGELFF.

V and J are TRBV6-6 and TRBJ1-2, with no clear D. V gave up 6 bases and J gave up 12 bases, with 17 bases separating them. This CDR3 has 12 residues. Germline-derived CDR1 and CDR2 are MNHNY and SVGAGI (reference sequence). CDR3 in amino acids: CASSPSLWLHTF. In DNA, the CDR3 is TGTGCCAGCAGCCCGAGCCTATGGCTACACACCTTC.

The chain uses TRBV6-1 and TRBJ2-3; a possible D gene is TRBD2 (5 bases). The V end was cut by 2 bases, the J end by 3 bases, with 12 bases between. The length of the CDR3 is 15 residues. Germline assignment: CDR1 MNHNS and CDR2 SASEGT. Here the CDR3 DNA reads TGTGCCAGCAGTGAAATTGCTGGCGGGACAGATACGCAGTATTTT. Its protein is CASSEIAGGTDTQYF.

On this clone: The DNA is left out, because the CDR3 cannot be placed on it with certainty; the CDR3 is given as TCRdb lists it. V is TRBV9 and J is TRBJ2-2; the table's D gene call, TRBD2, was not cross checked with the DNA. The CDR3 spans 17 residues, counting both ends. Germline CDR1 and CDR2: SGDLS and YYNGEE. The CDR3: CASSGTSGGLRAGELFF.

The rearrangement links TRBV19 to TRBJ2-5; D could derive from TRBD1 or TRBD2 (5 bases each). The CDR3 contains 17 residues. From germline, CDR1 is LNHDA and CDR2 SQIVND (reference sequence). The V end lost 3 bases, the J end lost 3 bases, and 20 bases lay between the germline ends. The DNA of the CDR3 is TGTGCCAGTAGTATCGGGGCTAATCGGGGTGATGAAGAGACCCAGTACTTC. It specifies CASSIGANRGDEETQYF.

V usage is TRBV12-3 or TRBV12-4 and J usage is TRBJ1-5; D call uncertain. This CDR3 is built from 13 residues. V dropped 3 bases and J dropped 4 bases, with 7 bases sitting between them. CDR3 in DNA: TGTGCCAGCAGTTTTACAACAAATCAGCCCCAGCATTTT. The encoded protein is CASSFTTNQPQHF.

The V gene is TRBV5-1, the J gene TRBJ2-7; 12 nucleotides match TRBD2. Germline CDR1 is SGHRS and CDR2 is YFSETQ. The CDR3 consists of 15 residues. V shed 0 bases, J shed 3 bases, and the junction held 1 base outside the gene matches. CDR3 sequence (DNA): TGCGCCAGCAGCTTGGCACTAGCGGGGGGCTACGAGCAGTACTTC. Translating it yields CASSLALAGGYEQYF.

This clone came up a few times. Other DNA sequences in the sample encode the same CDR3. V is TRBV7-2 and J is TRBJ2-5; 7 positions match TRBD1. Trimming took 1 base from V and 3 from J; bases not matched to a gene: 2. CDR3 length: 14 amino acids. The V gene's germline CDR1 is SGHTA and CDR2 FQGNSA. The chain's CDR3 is CASSLGGQKETQYF. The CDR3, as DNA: TGTGCCAGCAGCTTAGGGGGACAGAAAGAGACCCAGTACTTC.

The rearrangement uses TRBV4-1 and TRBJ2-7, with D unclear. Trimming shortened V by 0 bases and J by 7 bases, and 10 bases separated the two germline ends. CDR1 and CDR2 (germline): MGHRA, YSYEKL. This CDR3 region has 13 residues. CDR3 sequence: CASSQDPYGEQYF. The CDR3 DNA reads TGCGCCAGCAGCCAAGACCCGTATGGAGAGCAGTACTTC.

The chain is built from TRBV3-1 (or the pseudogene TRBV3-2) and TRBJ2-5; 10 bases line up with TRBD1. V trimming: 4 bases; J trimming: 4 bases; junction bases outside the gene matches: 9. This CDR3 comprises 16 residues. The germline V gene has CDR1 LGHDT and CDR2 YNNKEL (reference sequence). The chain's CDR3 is CASSLGQGGLGETQYF. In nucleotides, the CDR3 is TGTGCCAGCAGCCTTGGACAGGGGGGATTAGGAGAGACCCAGTACTTC.

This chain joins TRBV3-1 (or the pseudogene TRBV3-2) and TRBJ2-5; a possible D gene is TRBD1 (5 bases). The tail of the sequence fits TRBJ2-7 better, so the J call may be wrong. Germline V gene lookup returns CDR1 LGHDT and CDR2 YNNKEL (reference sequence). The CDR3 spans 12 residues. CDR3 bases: TGTGCCAGCAGCCAAGAGGGGCGCGAGCAGTACTTC. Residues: CASSQEGREQYF.

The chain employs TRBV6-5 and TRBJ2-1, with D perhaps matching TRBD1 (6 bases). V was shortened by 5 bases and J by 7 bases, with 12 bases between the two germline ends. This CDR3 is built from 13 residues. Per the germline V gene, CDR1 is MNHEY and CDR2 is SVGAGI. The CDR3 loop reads CASSRTAWNEQFF. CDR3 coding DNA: TGTGCCAGCAGTAGGACAGCTTGGAATGAGCAGTTCTTC.

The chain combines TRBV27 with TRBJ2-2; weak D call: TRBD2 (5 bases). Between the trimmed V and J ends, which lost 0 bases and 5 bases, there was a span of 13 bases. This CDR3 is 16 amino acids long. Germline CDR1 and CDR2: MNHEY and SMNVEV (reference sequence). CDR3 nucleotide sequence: TGTGCCAGCAGTTTATCGCGGAGCGGTCCTACCGGGGAGCTGTTTTTT. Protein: CASSLSRSGPTGELFF.

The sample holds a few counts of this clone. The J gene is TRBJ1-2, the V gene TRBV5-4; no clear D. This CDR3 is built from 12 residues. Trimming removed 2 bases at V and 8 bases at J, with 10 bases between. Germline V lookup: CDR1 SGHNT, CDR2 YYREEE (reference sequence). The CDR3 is CASSFTSRGYTF. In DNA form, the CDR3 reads TGTGCCAGCAGCTTCACGAGTCGAGGCTACACCTTC. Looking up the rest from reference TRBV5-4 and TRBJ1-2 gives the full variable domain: ETGVTQSPTHLIKTRGQQVTLRCSSQSGHNTVSWYQQALGQGPQFIFQYYREEENGRGNFPPRFSGLQFPNYSSELNVNALELDDSALYLCASSFTSRGYTFGSGTRLTVV.

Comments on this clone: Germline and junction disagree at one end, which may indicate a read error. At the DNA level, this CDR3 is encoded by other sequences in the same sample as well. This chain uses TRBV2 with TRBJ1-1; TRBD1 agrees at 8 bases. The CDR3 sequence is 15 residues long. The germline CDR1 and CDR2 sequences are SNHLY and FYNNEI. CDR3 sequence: CASTRDRRVDTEAFF. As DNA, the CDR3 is TGTGCCAGCACGCGGGACAGGCGTGTGGACACCGAAGCTTTCTTT.

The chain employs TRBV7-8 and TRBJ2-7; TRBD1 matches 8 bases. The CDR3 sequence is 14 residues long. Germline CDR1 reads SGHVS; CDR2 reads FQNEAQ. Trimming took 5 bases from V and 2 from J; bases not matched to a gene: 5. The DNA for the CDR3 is TGTGCCAGCAGCCCGACAGGGGCGCCCTACGAGCAGTACTTC. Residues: CASSPTGAPYEQYF.

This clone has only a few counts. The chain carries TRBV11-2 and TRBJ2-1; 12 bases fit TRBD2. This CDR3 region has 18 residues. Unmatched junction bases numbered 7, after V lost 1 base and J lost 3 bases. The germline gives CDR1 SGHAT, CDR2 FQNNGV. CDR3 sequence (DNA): TGTGCCAGCAGCTTAGTGGGGCTAGCGGGAGGGCGCTACAATGAGCAGTTCTTC. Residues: CASSLVGLAGGRYNEQFF.

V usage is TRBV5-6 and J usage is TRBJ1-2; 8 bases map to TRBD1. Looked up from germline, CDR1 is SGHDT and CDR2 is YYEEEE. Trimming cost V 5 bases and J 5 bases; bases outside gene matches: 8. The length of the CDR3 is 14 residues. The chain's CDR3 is CASRGTGELYGYTF. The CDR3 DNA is TGTGCCAGCAGGGGGACAGGAGAGTTATATGGCTACACCTTC.

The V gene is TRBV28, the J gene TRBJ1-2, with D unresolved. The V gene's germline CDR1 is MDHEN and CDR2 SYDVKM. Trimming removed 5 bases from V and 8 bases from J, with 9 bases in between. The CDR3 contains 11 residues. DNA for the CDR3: TGTGCCAGCAGTGGGCCAAAGGGCTACACCTTC. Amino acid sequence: CASSGPKGYTF.

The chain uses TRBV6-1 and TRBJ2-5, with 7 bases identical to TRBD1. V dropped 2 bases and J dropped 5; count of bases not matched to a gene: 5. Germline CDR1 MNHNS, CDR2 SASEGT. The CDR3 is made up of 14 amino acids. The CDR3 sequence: CASSEPKGGETQYF. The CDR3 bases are TGTGCCAGCAGTGAACCGAAAGGGGGCGAGACCCAGTACTTC.